This T cell receptor (beta chain) was recorded in a study of blood T cell repertoires in COVID-19. The CDR3 spans 14 residues. Germline V lookup: CDR1 MNHEY, CDR2 SVGAGI. V gave up 6 bases and J gave up 1 base, with 10 bases separating them. The data were produced by immunoSEQ multiplex PCR, yet TCRdb's version contains in-frame clones alone and is incomplete. The table has around 150,000 clones, 81% seen once. The specimen sequenced was peripheral blood. This TCR was sampled from a man aged 55 to 70 with active or convalescent COVID-19. This chain joins TRBV6-5 and TRBJ2-4, with D possibly matching TRBD2 (5 bases). For the CDR3, the DNA is TGTGCCAGCAGAGACGGCGGGGCCAAAAACATTCAGTACTTC. This translates into CASRDGGAKNIQYF.